The rows below give T cell receptor beta chains drawn from one sample of a study of regulatory T cells in long-lasting Graves disease. From the multiplex PCR reads, TCRdb called clonotypes with MiXCR, one entry per CDR3 protein. This table holds a few hundred thousand distinct CDR3 sequences, 12% found once. The same data also contributed to another study, on T cells in Graves' hyperthyroidism and ophthalmopathy.

Sequencing used peripheral blood mononuclear cells (PBMCs), obtained at new diagnosis, from a patient treated with antithyroid drugs. Receptor source: a woman aged 18 to 35 with Graves disease. CDR3s include the opening cysteine and the closing phenylalanine or tryptophan.

j_gene: TRBJ2-7; v_gene: TRBV12-3/TRBV12-4; CDR3aa: CASSSRTSWSYEQYF
j_gene: TRBJ2-5; v_gene: TRBV15; CDR3aa: CATSRDKGRFETQYF
j_gene: TRBJ2-1; v_gene: TRBV14; CDR3aa: CASSQTGTSGRNEQFF
j_gene: TRBJ2-2; v_gene: TRBV14; CDR3aa: CASSQQGATGELFF
j_gene: TRBJ2-1; v_gene: TRBV19; CDR3aa: CASNDRAGEQFF
j_gene: TRBJ1-1; v_gene: TRBV15; CDR3aa: CATSRDGPEAFF
j_gene: TRBJ2-4; v_gene: TRBV7-2; CDR3aa: CASSPPGGASKNIQYF
j_gene: TRBJ1-5; v_gene: TRBV13; CDR3aa: CASSLVGVRGLSDGEYQPQHF
j_gene: TRBJ2-2; v_gene: TRBV30; CDR3aa: CAWSPWTGTGELFF
j_gene: TRBJ2-5; v_gene: TRBV12-5; CDR3aa: CASGPGPGETQYF
j_gene: TRBJ2-5; v_gene: TRBV10-2; CDR3aa: CASSEGLPIQETQYF
j_gene: TRBJ1-1; v_gene: TRBV19; CDR3aa: CASSGYWGEDTEAFF
j_gene: TRBJ2-5; v_gene: TRBV20-1; CDR3aa: CSATQSTGAETQYF
j_gene: TRBJ2-2; v_gene: TRBV7-9; CDR3aa: CASTPGQGAGRELFF
j_gene: TRBJ2-1; v_gene: TRBV2; CDR3aa: CASRPEGIAGGLYNEQFF
j_gene: TRBJ1-2; v_gene: TRBV20-1; CDR3aa: CSASQGVSDGYTF
j_gene: TRBJ2-3; v_gene: TRBV11-2; CDR3aa: CASSLDPFFRTDTQYF
j_gene: TRBJ2-1; v_gene: TRBV6-2/TRBV6-3; CDR3aa: CASSYSGTGYLDEQFF
j_gene: TRBJ2-2; v_gene: TRBV7-9; CDR3aa: CASRPDGNTGELFF
j_gene: TRBJ2-3; v_gene: TRBV7-8; CDR3aa: CASSWPGLAGGSTDTQYF
j_gene: TRBJ1-1; v_gene: TRBV7-8; CDR3aa: CASGPAPLMNTEAFF
j_gene: TRBJ1-2; v_gene: TRBV11-1; CDR3aa: CASSHSYNYGYTF
j_gene: TRBJ2-3; v_gene: TRBV11-2; CDR3aa: CASSFLAATTDTQYF
j_gene: TRBJ2-2; v_gene: TRBV7-2; CDR3aa: CASSLGSYGTRATGELFF
j_gene: TRBJ1-1; v_gene: TRBV7-9; CDR3aa: CASRISLNTEAFF
j_gene: NA; v_gene: TRBV28; CDR3aa: CASRERGPGETQYF
j_gene: TRBJ2-2; v_gene: TRBV5-1; CDR3aa: CASSLEGLARGVTGELFF
j_gene: TRBJ2-5; v_gene: TRBV20-1; CDR3aa: CSARAGGPQETQYF
j_gene: TRBJ1-2; v_gene: TRBV6-5; CDR3aa: CASSYSRQAYTF
j_gene: TRBJ1-4; v_gene: TRBV10-3; CDR3aa: CAIRDTTNEKLFF
j_gene: TRBJ1-2; v_gene: TRBV20-1; CDR3aa: CSAAVSLNYGYTF
j_gene: TRBJ1-2; v_gene: TRBV11-2; CDR3aa: CASSLDLGGGYGYTF
j_gene: TRBJ2-1; v_gene: TRBV28; CDR3aa: CASSPVGPSYNEQFF
j_gene: TRBJ1-1; v_gene: TRBV7-9; CDR3aa: CASSQTGQGAFF
j_gene: TRBJ2-1; v_gene: TRBV20-1; CDR3aa: CSARTSDEQFF
j_gene: TRBJ2-3; v_gene: TRBV6-2/TRBV6-3; CDR3aa: CASSLYSSTDTQYF
j_gene: TRBJ1-3; v_gene: TRBV12-3/TRBV12-4; CDR3aa: CASSSWTAENTIYF
j_gene: TRBJ2-7; v_gene: TRBV29-1; CDR3aa: CSVDGGTLYEQYF
j_gene: TRBJ1-5; v_gene: TRBV18; CDR3aa: CASSPRDRGGHQPQHF
j_gene: TRBJ2-5; v_gene: TRBV5-8; CDR3aa: CASSPTGTRKETQYF
j_gene: TRBJ2-5; v_gene: TRBV3-1; CDR3aa: CASSPYPPGRQETQYF